The source of this T cell receptor beta chain is a study of circulating and synovial CD4+ cells in juvenile arthritis. The assay was immunoSEQ multiplex PCR, and TCRdb's table has in-frame clones only and misses some. Of tens of thousands of clones listed, about 94% are singletons. Samples derive from patients with active juvenile idiopathic arthritis. Remarks on this clone: Antigen: not known.

V shed 1 base and J 6 bases; nucleotides not matched to a gene: 5. This CDR3 region has 16 residues. Germline V CDR1 and CDR2: LGHNA, YNFKEQ. General study points: CPL versus bulk CD4 samples: T cell genome counts differed by at least an order of magnitude. Some such blood samples were as oligoclonal as synovium. Circulating pathogenic-like and bulk T cells looked alike by Vbeta family usage.

Specimen: CD4+ T cells from blood. This TCR derives from a human donor with juvenile idiopathic arthritis. The chain carries TRBV4-2 and TRBJ2-2, with TRBD2 identical over 10 bases. The CDR3 DNA follows: TGTGCCAGCAGCCAAGGGACTAGCGGAAACCCCGGGGAGCTGTTTTTT. As protein: CASSQGTSGNPGELFF.